Shown below are 14 T cell receptor beta chains from a single sample sequenced in a study of regulatory T cells in long-lasting Graves disease. Time point indicated: newly diagnosed GD, antithyroid drugs for less than 3 months. The TCR library was prepared using RNA isolated from PBMCs. TCR beta libraries were built with iRepertoire HTBI primers and Arm-PCR of CDR3 regions. TCRdb reprocessed the multiplex PCR reads with MiXCR, giving one entry per CDR3 protein. The data contain approximately 400,000 distinct CDR3 sequences, over 9.5% of them singletons. This sample was also put to use in a study of T cells in Graves' hyperthyroidism and ophthalmopathy.

The sample was peripheral blood mononuclear cells (PBMCs), taken at new diagnosis, from a patient treated with antithyroid drugs. These receptors were taken from a woman younger than 35 with Graves disease.

This clonotype has ten or more counts. J is TRBJ2-4 and V is TRBV12-3 or TRBV12-4; D could derive from TRBD1 or TRBD2 (5 bases each). V was cut by 3 bases and J by 2 bases, with 17 bases left in between. There are 17 residues in the CDR3. The CDR3 DNA reads as TGTGCCAGCAGTTTGGGTGGGACCCCGAATTCCAAAAACATTCAGTACTTC. This encodes CASSLGGTPNSKNIQYF.

This clonotype has at least ten counts. The chain links TRBV12-5 to TRBJ1-2; D might be TRBD1 (6 bases). Trimming stripped 1 base from V and 7 bases from J, with 10 bases between. Germline values: CDR1 LGHNT, CDR2 FRNRAP. The CDR3 spans 13 residues. In nucleotides, the CDR3 is TGTGCTAGTGGTTTGGGACCGGGGGCTGGCTACACCTTC. Translation gives CASGLGPGAGYTF.

This clonotype was seen repeatedly, ten times or more. The chain uses TRBV12-3 or TRBV12-4 and TRBJ1-2; D is uncertain. This CDR3 region has 14 residues. Trimming cost V 3 bases and J 8 bases, with 16 bases left between them. The CDR3, as DNA: TGTGCCAGCAGTTTCTCCGGTTTCTTGGGAGGCTACACCTTC. It translates to CASSFSGFLGGYTF.

The V call is TRBV7-2, the J call TRBJ1-6, with a weak D call TRBD1 (5 bases). The V gene's germline CDR1 is SGHTA and CDR2 FQGNSA. Trimming pared 4 bases from V and 8 bases from J, leaving 12 bases between. This CDR3 is 14 amino acids long. Here the CDR3 DNA reads TGTGCCAGCAGCTCCCAGGGTCGTGATTCACCCCTCCACTTT. It codes for CASSSQGRDSPLHF.

This clonotype appeared many times. The chain joins TRBV12-3 or TRBV12-4 to TRBJ1-1; D gene uncertain. The CDR3 runs 15 residues. The V end was cut by 6 bases, the J end by 3 bases, with 17 bases between. The DNA of the CDR3 is TGTGCCAGCAGGCCTAAGGGTTTTCGGGACACTGAAGCTTTCTTT. Translating gives CASRPKGFRDTEAFF.

The rearrangement joins TRBV20-1 to TRBJ1-5; 9 positions match TRBD1. The CDR3 loop spans 15 amino acids. J lost 8 bases, V lost 3 bases, and 11 bases had no gene match. Germline V gives CDR1 DFQATT, CDR2 SNEGSKA (reference sequence). The DNA of the CDR3 is TGCAGTGCTAGTATCGGGACAGGGAGGTCTGAGCCCCAGCATTTT. It encodes CSASIGTGRSEPQHF.

This sequence joins TRBV30 and TRBJ2-3; a weak D match, TRBD2 (6 bases). The V and J ends lost 5 bases and 6 bases respectively, with 9 bases between them. From germline, CDR1 is GTSNPN and CDR2 SVGIG (reference sequence). CDR3 length: 11 amino acids. CDR3 sequence: CAWGDWDTQYF. In DNA, the CDR3 is TGTGCCTGGGGGGACTGGGATACGCAGTATTTT.

This clonotype was detected a few times. The chain combines TRBV9 with TRBJ2-1; 14 bases are a match to TRBD2. Trimming took 0 bases from V and 3 from J; bases not matched to a gene: 8. This CDR3 region has 19 residues. The germline CDR1 and CDR2 sequences are SGDLS and YYNGEE. This CDR3 reads CASSVANLGLAGVYNEQFF. CDR3 bases: TGTGCCAGCAGCGTAGCTAACCTGGGACTAGCGGGGGTCTACAATGAGCAGTTCTTC.

This CDR3 reads CATSEGTSGSYNEQFF. Here the CDR3 DNA reads TGTGCCACCAGTGAGGGGACTAGCGGTTCCTACAATGAGCAGTTCTTC. This chain links TRBV24-1 with TRBJ2-1; 11 nucleotides match TRBD2. Unmatched junction bases numbered 2, after V lost 4 bases and J lost 1 base. The CDR3 contains 16 residues. CDR1 KGHDR and CDR2 SFDVKD come from the germline V gene.

This clonotype appeared many times. The gene calls are TRBV7-8 and TRBJ2-7; the match to TRBD2 covers 13 bases. V gave up 6 bases and J gave up 4 bases; unmatched junction bases: 3. Germline-derived CDR1 and CDR2 are SGHVS and FQNEAQ. The CDR3 covers 14 residues. For the CDR3, the DNA is TGTGCCAGCAGGGGACTAGCGGGAACATACGAGCAGTACTTC. Translation gives CASRGLAGTYEQYF.

This chain links TRBV27 with TRBJ1-1; D uncertain. The ends were cut back, 3 bases at V and 10 bases at J, with 15 bases in the middle. Germline V gives CDR1 MNHEY, CDR2 SMNVEV (reference sequence). CDR3 length equals 13 residues. The DNA for the CDR3 is TGTGCCAGCAGTTTCCCCGCTGGCCTGGGAGCTTTCTTT. Translating gives CASSFPAGLGAFF.

This clonotype was counted many times. The chain couples TRBV20-1 to TRBJ1-2, with 7 nucleotides matching TRBD1. There are 12 residues in the CDR3. V gave up 0 bases and J gave up 7 bases; unmatched junction bases: 2. Germline CDR1 and CDR2: DFQATT and SNEGSKA (reference sequence). The CDR3 is CSAREGGGGYTF. As DNA, the CDR3 is TGCAGTGCTAGAGAAGGGGGCGGTGGCTACACCTTC.

This clonotype was recorded at least ten times. J is TRBJ2-7 and V is TRBV5-1; D gene ambiguous. The CDR3 covers 14 residues. CDR1 is SGHRS and CDR2 is YFSETQ in the germline V gene. The ends were cut back, 5 bases at V and 1 base at J, with 13 bases in the middle. In nucleotides, the CDR3 is TGCGCCAGCAGGGTGGTTGGAAATTCCTACGAGCAGTACTTC. Amino acids: CASRVVGNSYEQYF.

This clonotype was observed many times. Its ends do not fully match the called genes, so a read error is possible. The chain's CDR3 is CSARDAGEAGELFF. The CDR3 DNA reads TGCAGTGCGAGAGACGCGGGTGAGGCCGGGGAGCTGTTTTTT. The V gene is TRBV20-1, the J gene TRBJ2-2; TRBD2 is a possible D gene (5 bases). The germline V gene has CDR1 DFQATT and CDR2 SNEGSKA (reference sequence). This CDR3 has 14 amino acids.